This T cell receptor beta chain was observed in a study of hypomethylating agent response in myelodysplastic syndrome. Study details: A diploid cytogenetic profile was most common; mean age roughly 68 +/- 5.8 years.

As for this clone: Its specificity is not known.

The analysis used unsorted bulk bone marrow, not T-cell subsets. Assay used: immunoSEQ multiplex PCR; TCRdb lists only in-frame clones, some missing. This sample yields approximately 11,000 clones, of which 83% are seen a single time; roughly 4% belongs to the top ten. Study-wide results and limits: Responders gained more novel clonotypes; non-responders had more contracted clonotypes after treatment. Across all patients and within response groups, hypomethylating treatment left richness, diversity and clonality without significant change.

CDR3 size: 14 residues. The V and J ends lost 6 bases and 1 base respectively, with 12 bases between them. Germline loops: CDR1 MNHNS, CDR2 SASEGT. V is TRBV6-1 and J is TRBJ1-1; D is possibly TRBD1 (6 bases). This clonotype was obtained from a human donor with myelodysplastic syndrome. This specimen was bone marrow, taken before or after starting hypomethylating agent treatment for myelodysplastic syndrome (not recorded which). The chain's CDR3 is CASRETGRNTEAFF. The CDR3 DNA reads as TGTGCCAGCAGGGAGACAGGTAGGAACACTGAAGCTTTCTTT.